The text below deals with one T cell receptor (beta chain). The antigen remains undetermined. The CDR3 totals 16 residues. The ends lost 3 bases at V and 5 bases at J; junction bases unmatched: 9. Then a second PCR, running about 6 to 12 cycles, was carried out with a sample-barcoded 5' primer and a J-beta primer mix. All cDNA molecules were each tagged by a template-switch adaptor with 12 random nucleotides. TCRdb re-analysed the 5' RACE reads in MiXCR, keeping a single row per CDR3 protein. This sample carries about 1.6 million distinct CDR3 sequences, about 32% of them seen once, and the ten largest clones take 11%. The entry originates in a study of blood T cells in healthy people across ages. Study findings and constraints: Because donor CMV status was unknown, expanded clonotype changes were possibly confounded.

J is TRBJ2-2 and V is TRBV12-3 or TRBV12-4; TRBD1 matches 7 bases. Sequenced material: blood. The source of this sequence is a woman aged 25-40 years in good health. The CDR3 DNA reads as TGTGCCAGCAGTTTTAGGAGACAGGGATTAACCGGGGAGCTGTTTTTT. Translated: CASSFRRQGLTGELFF.